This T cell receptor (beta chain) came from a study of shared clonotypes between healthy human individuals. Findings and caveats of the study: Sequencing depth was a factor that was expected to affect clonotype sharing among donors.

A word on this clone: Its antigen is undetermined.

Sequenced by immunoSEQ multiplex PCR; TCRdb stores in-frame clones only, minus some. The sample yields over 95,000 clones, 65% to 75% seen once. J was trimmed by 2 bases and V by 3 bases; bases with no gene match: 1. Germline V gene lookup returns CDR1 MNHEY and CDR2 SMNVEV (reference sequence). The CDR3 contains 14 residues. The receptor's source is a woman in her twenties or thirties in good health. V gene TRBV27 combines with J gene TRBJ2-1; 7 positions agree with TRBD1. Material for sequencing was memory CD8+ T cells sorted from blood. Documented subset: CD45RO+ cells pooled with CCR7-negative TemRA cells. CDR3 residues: CASSLTGTYNEQFF. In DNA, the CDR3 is TGTGCCAGCAGTTTGACAGGGACCTACAATGAGCAGTTCTTC.